This T cell receptor (beta chain) was identified in a study of T cells in Graves' hyperthyroidism and ophthalmopathy. Study-level background: Peripheral blood samples were taken at initial diagnosis, prior to any treatment.

Whole-study findings and limits: Most thyroid clonotypes with frequency above 0.001 were detected in blood. Model output signaled ophthalmopathy a median roughly six months ahead of onset.

The sample holds many counts of this clonotype. Its antigen is as yet unknown. Amplified TCR beta CDR3 regions derived from RNA transcripts. The HTBI primer set drove a first-round RT-PCR of the TCR CDR3. TCRdb called the multiplex PCR reads again in MiXCR, with one record for every CDR3 protein. The repertoire holds about 560,000 distinct CDR3 sequences, with over 15% as singletons. Trimming took 0 bases from V and 2 from J, leaving 15 bases between them. The CDR3 extends over 16 amino acids. Germline CDR1 and CDR2: SGHRS and YFSETQ. The rearrangement links TRBV5-1 to TRBJ2-7, with a tentative D call TRBD1 (6 bases). The receptor comes from a woman aged 18-35 years with Graves' hyperthyroidism. What was sequenced was blood. The CDR3 spells CASSLGGLAGTYEQYF. CDR3 DNA sequence: TGCGCCAGCAGCTTGGGGGGGCTTGCGGGTACCTACGAGCAGTACTTC.